This passage covers 25 T cell receptor beta chains from one sample sequenced in a study of Graves' ophthalmopathy and Graves' hyperthyroidism. For repertoire sequencing, the TCR beta CDR3 regions were amplified from RNA transcripts. The first-round RT-PCR employed HTBI primers together with the Qiagen OneStep RT-PCR kit. A multiplex PCR was then performed as the second round. One entry per CDR3 protein, called by TCRdb with MiXCR from the multiplex PCR reads. The repertoire consists of 1 million to 1.3 million distinct CDR3 sequences, with 35% to 40% occurring once and the leading ten covering 8.5% to 14%. The sequenced material came from peripheral blood or thyroid tissue (not recorded which). These receptors originate from an adult man with Graves' hyperthyroidism.

This clonotype was observed at least ten times. The rearrangement joins TRBV10-3 to TRBJ2-2; 7 bases map to TRBD2. This CDR3 is 16 amino acids long. V lost 0 bases to trimming and J lost 2 bases; unmatched junction nucleotides: 3. Germline CDR1 ENHRY, CDR2 SYGVKD. The DNA for the CDR3 is TGTGCCATCAGTGAGTCTCGACTAGCAAACACCGGGGAGCTGTTTTTT. Amino acids: CAISESRLANTGELFF.

This clonotype was recorded once. The J gene is TRBJ1-6, the V gene TRBV25-1; tentatively, D is TRBD1 (5 bases). The CDR3 has 16 amino acids. V was shortened by 6 bases and J by 7 bases, with 19 bases between the two germline ends. The germline CDR1 and CDR2 sequences are MGHDK and SYGVNS. Written as DNA, the CDR3 is TGTGCCAGCAGCTCATTTGGGGGAACAGGCAATTCACCCCTCCACTTT. This translates into CASSSFGGTGNSPLHF.

As concerns this clonotype: The junction departs from germline at one end; a sequencing error may be responsible. The V and J genes are TRBV6-5 and TRBJ1-5, with a possible D match to TRBD1 (5 bases). Germline CDR1 MNHEY, CDR2 SVGAGI. This CDR3 has 14 amino acids. The CDR3, as DNA: TGCGACAGCAGTGAAGTGGGGGGCAATCAGCCCCAGCATTTT. Encoded protein: CDSSEVGGNQPQHF.

The CDR3 protein is CASSSSPTRLSYEQYF. The CDR3 coding sequence is TGTGCCAGCAGCAGTTCTCCGACTCGCCTCTCCTACGAGCAGTACTTC. The gene calls are TRBV27 and TRBJ2-7, with D unresolved. CDR1 and CDR2 from the germline V gene are MNHEY and SMNVEV (reference sequence). Trimming removed 6 bases from V and 0 bases from J, with 18 bases in between. The CDR3 spans 16 residues.

In this sample, this clonotype turned up many times. This rearrangement joins TRBV7-3 to TRBJ1-1; D not resolved. V lost 3 bases and J 1 base, leaving 6 bases between the germline ends. The CDR3 runs 13 residues. CDR1 is SGHTA, CDR2 FQGTGA, per germline. The CDR3 DNA is TGTGCCAGCAGCTTCGCCCCGAACACTGAAGCTTTCTTT. Its translation is CASSFAPNTEAFF.

The DNA of the CDR3 is TGTGCCAGTAGGGGGGCGATGAACACTGAAGCTTTCTTT. As protein: CASRGAMNTEAFF. The V call is TRBV19, the J call TRBJ1-1, with D tentatively TRBD1 (6 bases). Looked up from germline, CDR1 is LNHDA and CDR2 is SQIVND (reference sequence). Deletions cut 6 bases from V and 0 bases from J, with 8 bases between. The length of the CDR3 is 13 residues.

The genes are TRBV2 and TRBJ2-3; the D call may be TRBD1 or TRBD2 (5 bases each). With 6 bases removed from V and 2 bases from J, the gap between germline ends came to 15 bases. The CDR3 has 15 amino acids. Germline loops: CDR1 SNHLY, CDR2 FYNNEI. The chain's CDR3 is CASRAGTYNTDTQYF. As DNA, the CDR3 is TGTGCCAGCAGGGCCGGGACGTATAACACAGATACGCAGTATTTT.

Of note for this clonotype: Since a much larger clone is just one base distant, this may be a read error. CDR3 in DNA: TGCAGTGTAAGGGGGACAGGACAAAAACTGTTTTTT. Amino acid sequence: CSVRGTGQKLFF. This chain joins TRBV20-1 and TRBJ1-4, with 8 nucleotides matching TRBD1. The V gene's germline CDR1 is DFQATT and CDR2 SNEGSKA (reference sequence). This CDR3 is built from 12 residues. V lost 7 bases and J lost 9; bases outside the gene matches: 7.

Note on this clonotype: Only one base separates this from a far larger clonotype, so it likely reflects a read error. The J gene is TRBJ1-1, the V gene TRBV5-1; tentatively, D is TRBD1 (6 bases). Germline CDR1 and CDR2: SGHRS and YFSETQ. The CDR3 has 12 residues. The CDR3 sequence is CASSLGASEASF. The CDR3 coding sequence is TGCGCCAGCAGTCTGGGGGCGAGTGAAGCTTCCTTT. The variable domain in full, with the rest retrieved from reference TRBV5-1 and TRBJ1-1, is KAGVTQTPRYLIKTRGQQVTLSCSPISGHRSVSWYQQTPGQGLQFLFEYFSETQRNKGNFPGRFSGRQFSNSRSEMNVSTLELGDSALYLCASSLGASEASFGQGTRLTVV.

This clonotype was picked up many times. This chain connects TRBV7-8 to TRBJ2-7; 8 nucleotides agree with TRBD2. Germline V CDR1 and CDR2: SGHVS, FQNEAQ. The V segment lost 5 bases and the J segment 1 base; nucleotides outside the gene matches: 7. The CDR3 has 15 amino acids. This CDR3 is CASSADGTRSYEQYF. The CDR3 DNA follows: TGTGCCAGCAGCGCAGATGGGACTAGGTCCTACGAGCAGTACTTC.

This clonotype was found many times. This sequence joins TRBV29-1 and TRBJ1-1, with D possibly TRBD1 on 5 matching bases. Germline lookup yields CDR1 SQVTM and CDR2 ANQGSEA. Trimming shortened V by 7 bases and J by 5 bases, and 17 bases separated the two germline ends. The CDR3 extends over 13 amino acids. The CDR3 DNA sequence: TGCAGCGCCGTGGGGGGTTTGAGGACTGAAGCTTTCTTT. Its translation is CSAVGGLRTEAFF.

This clonotype was seen more than once but under ten times. J is TRBJ2-5 and V is TRBV6-5, with 13 bases lining up with TRBD2. The CDR3 extends over 15 amino acids. Germline V gene data show CDR1 as MNHEY and CDR2 as SVGAGI. V shed 7 bases, J shed 5 bases, and the junction held 7 bases outside the gene matches. CDR3 amino acids: CASTRTSGRLETQYF. In DNA form, the CDR3 reads TGTGCCAGCACCCGGACTAGCGGGAGACTTGAGACCCAGTACTTC.

In its sample, this clonotype was seen many times. V gene TRBV11-2 combines with J gene TRBJ1-6; no clear D. Trimming removed 0 bases at V and 9 bases at J, with 6 bases between. Looked up from germline, CDR1 is SGHAT and CDR2 is FQNNGV. The CDR3 covers 13 residues. The CDR3 sequence: CASSLELGSPLHF. CDR3 coding DNA: TGTGCCAGCAGCTTAGAGTTAGGTTCACCCCTCCACTTT.

This clonotype was detected only a few times. V usage is TRBV6-5 and J usage is TRBJ1-5; D unclear. V lost 6 bases and J 3 bases, leaving 6 bases between the germline ends. Germline CDR1 is MNHEY and CDR2 is SVGAGI. CDR3 size: 12 residues. CDR3 DNA: TGTGCCAGCAGACGGGCCAATCAGCCCCAGCATTTT. Amino acids: CASRRANQPQHF.

The chain couples TRBV15 to TRBJ2-5; TRBD2 agrees at 8 bases. The CDR3 is 12 amino acids. Trimming cost V 5 bases and J 9 bases; bases outside gene matches: 5. Germline V gene lookup returns CDR1 LNHNV and CDR2 YYDKDF (reference sequence). The CDR3 loop reads CATSRTSLAQYF. CDR3 nucleotide sequence: TGTGCCACCAGCCGGACTAGCTTGGCCCAGTACTTC.

In DNA form, the CDR3 reads TGTGCCAGCGGCCCACAGGGGGAGCTGTTTTTT. Protein: CASGPQGELFF. The chain combines TRBV12-3 or TRBV12-4 with TRBJ2-2; D unresolved. With 8 bases removed from V and 8 bases from J, the gap between germline ends came to 9 bases. CDR3 length equals 11 residues.

This clonotype was detected only a few times. The J gene is TRBJ2-7, the V gene TRBV7-9, with 7 bases lining up with TRBD1. Per the germline V gene, CDR1 is SEHNR and CDR2 is FQNEAQ (reference sequence). The CDR3 contains 13 residues. V was clipped by 1 base and J by 12 bases; unmatched bases: 9. CDR3 in DNA: TGTGCCAGCAGCTTAGATGAGGGGGCAGGTGCGTACTTC. This translates into CASSLDEGAGAYF.

In its sample, this clonotype was seen a few times. The CDR3 DNA reads as TGCGCCAGCAGCCAAGGGGTCGCTGAAGCTTTCTTT. Translation: CASSQGVAEAFF. This chain joins TRBV4-1 and TRBJ1-1; D remains unclear. With 1 base removed from V and 6 bases from J, the gap between germline ends came to 6 bases. The CDR3 is 12 residues long. The germline V gene has CDR1 MGHRA and CDR2 YSYEKL.

This clonotype was recorded at least ten times. The V and J genes are TRBV5-1 and TRBJ2-5; D assignment may be TRBD1 or TRBD2 (5 bases each). The CDR3 has 13 amino acids. Germline loops: CDR1 SGHRS, CDR2 YFSETQ. The V end was cut by 5 bases, the J end by 4 bases, with 12 bases between. As DNA, the CDR3 is TGCGCCAGCAGACCGGGGCCAACAGAGACCCAGTACTTC. Translated: CASRPGPTETQYF. The complete variable domain, with remaining parts taken from reference TRBV5-1 and TRBJ2-5, reads KAGVTQTPRYLIKTRGQQVTLSCSPISGHRSVSWYQQTPGQGLQFLFEYFSETQRNKGNFPGRFSGRQFSNSRSEMNVSTLELGDSALYLCASRPGPTETQYFGPGTRLLVL.

V usage is TRBV7-9 and J usage is TRBJ2-7; 9 bases agree with TRBD1. Losses at the gene ends were 6 bases for V and 3 bases for J; bases not matched to a gene: 12. The germline gives CDR1 SEHNR, CDR2 FQNEAQ (reference sequence). CDR3 size: 16 residues. CDR3 coding DNA: TGTGCCAGCAGTCCCGATCCGGGACAGGGTAACTACGAGCAGTACTTC. Encoded protein: CASSPDPGQGNYEQYF.

The chain uses TRBV7-9 and TRBJ2-2, with D perhaps matching TRBD1 (6 bases). This CDR3 has 15 amino acids. CDR1 and CDR2 (germline): SEHNR, FQNEAQ (reference sequence). The V end was cut by 5 bases, the J end by 4 bases, with 14 bases between. CDR3 loop: CASSARQETTGELFF. The DNA of the CDR3 is TGTGCCAGCAGCGCCCGACAGGAGACCACCGGGGAGCTGTTTTTT.

This clonotype was counted many times. The chain has TRBV12-3 or TRBV12-4 and TRBJ2-7; tentatively, D is TRBD1 (5 bases). The germline V and J ends were trimmed by 1 base and 2 bases, with 12 bases remaining between them. The CDR3 has 15 residues. DNA for the CDR3: TGTGCCAGCAGTTTAGAACAGGTTGGGGCCTACGAGCAGTACTTC. Translating it yields CASSLEQVGAYEQYF.

At least ten counts were recorded for this clonotype. The V call is TRBV5-1, the J call TRBJ1-4, with D perhaps TRBD1 (5 bases). The V gene lost 3 bases and the J gene lost 5 bases, with 14 bases spanning the gap. Germline V lookup: CDR1 SGHRS, CDR2 YFSETQ. The CDR3 loop spans 15 amino acids. The CDR3: CASSWRGDSNEKLFF. CDR3 nucleotide sequence: TGCGCCAGCAGCTGGAGGGGCGACTCAAATGAAAAACTGTTTTTT.

The chain combines TRBV7-9 with TRBJ1-5, with 10 bases identical to TRBD1. This CDR3 contains 19 residues. V shed 5 bases, J shed 0 bases, and the junction held 13 bases outside the gene matches. Germline V gene lookup returns CDR1 SEHNR and CDR2 FQNEAQ (reference sequence). The CDR3: CASSATGQGGPYSNQPQHF. The CDR3 DNA is TGTGCCAGCAGCGCTACCGGACAGGGGGGCCCGTATAGCAATCAGCCCCAGCATTTT.

The chain has TRBV15 and TRBJ2-3; D possibly matches TRBD1 or TRBD2 (6 bases each). Germline V lookup: CDR1 LNHNV, CDR2 YYDKDF (reference sequence). The CDR3 is 14 amino acids. The V end was cut by 5 bases, the J end by 6 bases, with 15 bases between. CDR3 coding DNA: TGTGCCACCAGCCCTACCAGGGGAGGTGATACGCAGTATTTT. Translating it yields CATSPTRGGDTQYF.